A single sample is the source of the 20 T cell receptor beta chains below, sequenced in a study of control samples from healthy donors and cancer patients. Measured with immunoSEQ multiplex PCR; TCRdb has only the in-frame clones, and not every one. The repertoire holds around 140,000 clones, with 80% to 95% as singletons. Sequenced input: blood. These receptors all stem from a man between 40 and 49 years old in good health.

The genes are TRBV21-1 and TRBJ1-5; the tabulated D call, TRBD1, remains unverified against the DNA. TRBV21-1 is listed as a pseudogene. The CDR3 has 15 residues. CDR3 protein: CASSKDRRGGQPQHF. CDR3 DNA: TGTGCCAGCAGCAAAGATCGCAGGGGCGGTCAGCCCCAGCATTTT.

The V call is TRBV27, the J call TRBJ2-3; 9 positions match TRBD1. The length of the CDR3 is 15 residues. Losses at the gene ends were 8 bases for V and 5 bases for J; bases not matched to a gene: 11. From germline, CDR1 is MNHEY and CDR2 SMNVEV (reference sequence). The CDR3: CASRGAGQGEDTQYF. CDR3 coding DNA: TGTGCCAGCCGCGGAGCGGGACAGGGTGAAGATACGCAGTATTTT.

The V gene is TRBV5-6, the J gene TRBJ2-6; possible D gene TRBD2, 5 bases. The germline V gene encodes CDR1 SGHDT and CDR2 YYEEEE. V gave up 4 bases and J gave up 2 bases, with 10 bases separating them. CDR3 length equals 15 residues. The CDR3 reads CASSATRAGANVLTF. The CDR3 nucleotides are TGTGCCAGCAGCGCCACGCGGGCTGGGGCCAACGTCCTGACTTTC.

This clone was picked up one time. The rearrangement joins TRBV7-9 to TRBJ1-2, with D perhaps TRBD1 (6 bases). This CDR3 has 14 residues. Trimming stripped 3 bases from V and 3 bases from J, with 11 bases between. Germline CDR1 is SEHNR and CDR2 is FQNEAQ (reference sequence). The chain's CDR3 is CASSFRDIHYGYTF. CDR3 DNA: TGTGCCAGCAGCTTCCGGGACATTCACTATGGCTACACCTTC.

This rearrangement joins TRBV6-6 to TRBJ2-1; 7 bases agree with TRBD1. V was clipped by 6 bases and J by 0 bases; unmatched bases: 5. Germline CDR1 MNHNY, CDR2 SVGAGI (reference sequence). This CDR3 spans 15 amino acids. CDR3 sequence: CASRGGESSYNEQFF. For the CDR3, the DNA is TGTGCCAGCAGAGGGGGCGAAAGCTCCTACAATGAGCAGTTCTTC.

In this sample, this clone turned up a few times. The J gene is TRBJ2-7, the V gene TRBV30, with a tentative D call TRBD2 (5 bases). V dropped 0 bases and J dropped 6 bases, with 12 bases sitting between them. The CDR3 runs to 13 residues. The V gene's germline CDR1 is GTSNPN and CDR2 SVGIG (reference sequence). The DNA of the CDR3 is TGTGCCTGGAGTGTAAATCCCCGGGGCGAGCAGTACTTC. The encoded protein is CAWSVNPRGEQYF.

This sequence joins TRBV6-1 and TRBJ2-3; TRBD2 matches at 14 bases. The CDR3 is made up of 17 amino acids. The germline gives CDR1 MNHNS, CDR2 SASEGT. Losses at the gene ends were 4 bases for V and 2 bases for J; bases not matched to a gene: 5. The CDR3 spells CASSAGTSGGFTDTQYF. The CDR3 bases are TGTGCCAGCAGTGCCGGGACTAGCGGGGGATTCACAGATACGCAGTATTTT.

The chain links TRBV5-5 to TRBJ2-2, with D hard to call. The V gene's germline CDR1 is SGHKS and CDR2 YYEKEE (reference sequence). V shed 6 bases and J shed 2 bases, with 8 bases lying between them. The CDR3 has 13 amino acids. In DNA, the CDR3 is TGTGCCAGCACCGCACTTAACACCGGGGAGCTGTTTTTT. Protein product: CASTALNTGELFF. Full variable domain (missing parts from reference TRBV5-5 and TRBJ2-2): DAGVTQSPTHLIKTRGQQVTLRCSPISGHKSVSWYQQVLGQGPQFIFQYYEKEERGRGNFPDRFSARQFPNYSSELNVNALLLGDSALYLCASTALNTGELFFGEGSRLTVL.

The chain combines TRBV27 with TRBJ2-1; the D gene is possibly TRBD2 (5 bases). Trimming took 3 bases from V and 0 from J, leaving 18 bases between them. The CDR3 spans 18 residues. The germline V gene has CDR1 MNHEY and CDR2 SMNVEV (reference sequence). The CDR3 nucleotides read TGTGCCAGCAGTTTTTCTCTCGGGGTGGGAAGCTCCTACAATGAGCAGTTCTTC. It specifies CASSFSLGVGSSYNEQFF.

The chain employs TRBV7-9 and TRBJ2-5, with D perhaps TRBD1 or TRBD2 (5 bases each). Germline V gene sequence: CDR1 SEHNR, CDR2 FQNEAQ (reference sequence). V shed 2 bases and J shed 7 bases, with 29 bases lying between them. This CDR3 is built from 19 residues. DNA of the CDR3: TGTGCCAGCAGCTTATCAGTTGGAGGAACCAGGACACTAGTGGGGACCCAGTACTTC. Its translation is CASSLSVGGTRTLVGTQYF.

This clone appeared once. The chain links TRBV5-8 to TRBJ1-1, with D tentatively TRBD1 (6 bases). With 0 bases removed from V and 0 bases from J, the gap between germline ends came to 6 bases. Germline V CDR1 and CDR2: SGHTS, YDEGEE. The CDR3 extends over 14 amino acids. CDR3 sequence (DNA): TGTGCCAGCAGCTTGGGACAGGTGAACACTGAAGCTTTCTTT. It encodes CASSLGQVNTEAFF.

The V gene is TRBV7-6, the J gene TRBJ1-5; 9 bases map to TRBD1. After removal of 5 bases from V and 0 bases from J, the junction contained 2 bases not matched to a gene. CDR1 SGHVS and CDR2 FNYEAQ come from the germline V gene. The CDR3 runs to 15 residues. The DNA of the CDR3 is TGTGCCAGCAGCCCGGACAGGGGTAGCAATCAGCCCCAGCATTTT. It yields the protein CASSPDRGSNQPQHF. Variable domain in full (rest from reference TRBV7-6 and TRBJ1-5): GAGVSQSPRYKVTKRGQDVALRCDPISGHVSLYWYRQALGQGPEFLTYFNYEAQQDKSGLPNDRFSAERPEGSISTLTIQRTEQRDSAMYRCASSPDRGSNQPQHFGDGTRLSIL.

The CDR3 DNA sequence: TGTGCCAGCTCCCCCGATAACAATCAGCCCCAGCATTTT. Amino acids: CASSPDNNQPQHF. The V call is TRBV18, the J call TRBJ1-5; unclear D gene. The CDR3 sequence is 13 residues long. Trimming shortened V by 6 bases and J by 3 bases, and 9 bases separated the two germline ends. The germline V gene encodes CDR1 KGHSH and CDR2 LQKENI.

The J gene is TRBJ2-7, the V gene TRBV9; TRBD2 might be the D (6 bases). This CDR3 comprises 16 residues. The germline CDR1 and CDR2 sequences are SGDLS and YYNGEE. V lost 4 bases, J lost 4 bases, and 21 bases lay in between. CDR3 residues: CASSPRPGSGTYEQYF. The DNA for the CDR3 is TGTGCCAGCAGCCCACGCCCGGGATCAGGGACTTACGAGCAGTACTTC.

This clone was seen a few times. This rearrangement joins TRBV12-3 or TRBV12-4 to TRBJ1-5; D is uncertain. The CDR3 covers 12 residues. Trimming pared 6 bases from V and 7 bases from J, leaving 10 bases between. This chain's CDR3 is CASSPEGQPQHF. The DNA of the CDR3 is TGTGCCAGCAGCCCCGAGGGACAGCCCCAGCATTTT.

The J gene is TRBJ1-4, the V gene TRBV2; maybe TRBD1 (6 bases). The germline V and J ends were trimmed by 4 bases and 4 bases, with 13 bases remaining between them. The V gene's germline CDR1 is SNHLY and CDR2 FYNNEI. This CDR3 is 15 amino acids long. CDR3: CASSVSRGFNEKLFF. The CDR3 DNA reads TGTGCCAGCAGTGTTTCGAGGGGGTTTAATGAAAAACTGTTTTTT.

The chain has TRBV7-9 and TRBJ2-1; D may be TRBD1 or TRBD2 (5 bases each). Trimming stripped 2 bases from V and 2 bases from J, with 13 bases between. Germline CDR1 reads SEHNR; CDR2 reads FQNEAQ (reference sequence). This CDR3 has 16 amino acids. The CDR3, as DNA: TGTGCCAGCAGCTTATGGGGGTCCGGCACCTACAATGAGCAGTTCTTC. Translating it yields CASSLWGSGTYNEQFF.

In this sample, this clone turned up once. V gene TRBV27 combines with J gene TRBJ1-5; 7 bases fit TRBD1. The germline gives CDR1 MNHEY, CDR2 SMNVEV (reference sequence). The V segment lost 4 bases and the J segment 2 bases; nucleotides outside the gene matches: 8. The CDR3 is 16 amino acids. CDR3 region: CASSSEGAKGNQPQHF. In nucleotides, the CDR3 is TGTGCCAGCAGTTCGGAGGGGGCCAAGGGCAATCAGCCCCAGCATTTT.

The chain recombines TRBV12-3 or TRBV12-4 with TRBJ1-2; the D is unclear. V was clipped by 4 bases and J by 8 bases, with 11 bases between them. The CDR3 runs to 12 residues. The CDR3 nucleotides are TGTGCCAGCAGTTCAACCCACGTAGGCTACACCTTC. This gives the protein CASSSTHVGYTF.

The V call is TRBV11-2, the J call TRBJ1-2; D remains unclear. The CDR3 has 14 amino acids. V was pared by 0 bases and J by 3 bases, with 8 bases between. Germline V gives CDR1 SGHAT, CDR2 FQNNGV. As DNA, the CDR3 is TGTGCCAGCAGCTTAGATCGGGTGGACTATGGCTACACCTTC. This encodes CASSLDRVDYGYTF.